One sample yielded the 4 T cell receptor beta chains listed below, sequenced in a study of shared clonotypes between healthy human individuals. Measured with immunoSEQ multiplex PCR; TCRdb has only the in-frame clones, and not every one. The table shows 2 million to 2.5 million clones, with about nine tenths occurring only once. Material: naive CD4+ T cells from PBMCs. The subset is: CD45RA+ positively selected. The receptors were sampled from a man between 18 and 35 years old in good health. Some clones in this sample may be carry-over from other donors' samples.

V and J are TRBV5-8 and TRBJ2-7, with D maybe TRBD1 (6 bases). V lost 6 bases and J 6 bases, leaving 13 bases between the germline ends. This CDR3 spans 12 amino acids. Germline-derived CDR1 and CDR2 are SGHTS and YDEGEE. This CDR3 is CASKGETVEQYF. DNA of the CDR3: TGTGCCAGCAAGGGGGAGACGGTCGAGCAGTACTTC. Together with reference TRBV5-8 and TRBJ2-7, the CDR3 gives the full variable domain: EAGVTQSPTHLIKTRGQQATLRCSPISGHTSVYWYQQALGLGLQFLLWYDEGEERNRGNFPPRFSGRQFPNYSSELNVNALELEDSALYLCASKGETVEQYFGPGTRLTVT.

The V and J genes are TRBV7-9 and TRBJ2-7, with 9 positions matching TRBD1. This CDR3 has 14 residues. Trimming cost V 5 bases and J 2 bases; bases outside gene matches: 4. Germline V lookup: CDR1 SEHNR, CDR2 FQNEAQ (reference sequence). The CDR3 nucleotides read TGTGCCAGCAGCGACCACAGGGGGCCCTACGAGCAGTACTTC. This gives the protein CASSDHRGPYEQYF.

V and J are TRBV5-4 and TRBJ1-1, with D possibly TRBD1 on 5 matching bases. Germline V gene lookup returns CDR1 SGHNT and CDR2 YYREEE (reference sequence). V was clipped by 1 base and J by 0 bases, with 13 bases between them. This CDR3 region has 16 residues. CDR3: CASSLPGRNLNTEAFF. The CDR3 region has the DNA TGTGCCAGCAGCTTGCCGGGACGTAACCTGAACACTGAAGCTTTCTTT.

The rearrangement joins TRBV11-2 to TRBJ2-2; 11 bases match TRBD2. The CDR3 sequence is 18 residues long. Germline V CDR1 and CDR2: SGHAT, FQNNGV. Trimming at V came to 11 bases and at J to 7 bases, leaving 21 bases not matched to a gene. The DNA for the CDR3 is TGTGCCGGGCGGAGGGGACTAGCGGAATCCAAAACAAGCGGGGAGCTGTTTTTT. Its translation is CAGRRGLAESKTSGELFF.